The rows below give T cell receptor beta chains drawn from one sample of a study of T cell responses to AZD1222 COVID-19 vaccine. Here immunoSEQ multiplex PCR was the method, and the copy in TCRdb shows in-frame clones only, minus some. The table shows about 84,000 clones, with approximately 83% occurring only once. The sequences come from peripheral blood, collected 28 days after the second AZD1222 dose. Receptors were obtained from an adult who received the AZD1222 COVID-19 vaccine. Both conserved end residues are part of each CDR3. The order of the fields is D gene, J gene, V gene, clone size, CDR3 DNA, CDR3 protein. The D gene is left open where the match is weak. Size values are once, few and many counts, or a class for expanded clones, and some rows have none.

>.|TRBJ1-1|TRBV30|.
TGTGCCTGGAGTCGTTTGGCCGGGACAAAAGTTTTGGAGGCTTTCTTT
CAWSRLAGTKVLEAFF
>.|TRBJ2-3|TRBV28|.
TGTGCCAGCTCGTCAGGGACAGATACGCAGTATTTT
CASSSGTDTQYF
>TRBD1|TRBJ1-2|TRBV5-1|.
TGCGCCAGCAGCTTGGTACAGGGGGCGGTTGGCTACACCTTC
CASSLVQGAVGYTF
>.|TRBJ1-1|TRBV7-2|.
TGTGCCAGCAGGCCCCACTTGAACACTGAAGCTTTCTTT
CASRPHLNTEAFF
>.|TRBJ2-1|TRBV7-2|.
TGTGCCAGCAGCCCCGGACACCACTCCTACAATGAGCAGTTCTTC
CASSPGHHSYNEQFF
>.|TRBJ2-2|TRBV9|.
TGTGCCAGCAGCGTAGTAGAGGGGAGCGGCAGGAACACCGGGGAGCTGTTTTTT
CASSVVEGSGRNTGELFF
>.|TRBJ2-2|TRBV5-1|.
TGCGCCAGCAGCCCCCTTCCTGAGGGCGATGTCACCGGGGAGCTGTTTTTT
CASSPLPEGDVTGELFF
>TRBD1|TRBJ2-7|TRBV28|.
TGTGCCAGCAGTTTTATCTGGGGACAGGGGGCCGACGAGCAGTACTTC
CASSFIWGQGADEQYF
>.|TRBJ1-4|TRBV6-1|once
TGTGCCAGCAGTGAAGCTGGTAATCCTGGTGAAAAACTGTTTTTT
CASSEAGNPGEKLFF
>TRBD2|TRBJ2-1|TRBV6-5|.
TGTGCCAGCAGTATGACTAGCGGGGCCTACAATGAGCAGTTCTTC
CASSMTSGAYNEQFF
>TRBD1|TRBJ2-7|TRBV6-2/TRBV6-3|.
TGTGCCAGCAGTACTCGACAGGGAATGGGCGAGCAGTACTTC
CASSTRQGMGEQYF
>TRBD2|TRBJ2-5|TRBV4-3|.
TGCGCCAGCAGCCAGAAGCTTAGCCTAGCGGGAGTTGAGACCCAGTACTTC
CASSQKLSLAGVETQYF
>TRBD2|TRBJ2-5|TRBV5-6|.
TGTGCCAGCAGCTTGGAGGGTAGCGGGGTAGGGCGGGGGCAAGAGACCCAGTACTTC
CASSLEGSGVGRGQETQYF
>.|TRBJ1-5|TRBV19|.
TGTGCCAGTAGTAAGGCCTGGGGCAATCAGCCCCAGCATTTT
CASSKAWGNQPQHF
>TRBD2|TRBJ2-1|TRBV5-1|.
TGCGCCAGCAGCTTGGGTTCCAGCGGGGGCAATGAGCAGTTCTTC
CASSLGSSGGNEQFF
>.|TRBJ2-7|TRBV10-3|.
TGTGCCATCAGTGAGTCGCCCGGCTACGAGCAGTACTTC
CAISESPGYEQYF
>TRBD1|TRBJ1-5|TRBV28|.
TGTGCCAGCAGTATTTACCGGGACAGGGGTAATCAGCCCCAGCATTTT
CASSIYRDRGNQPQHF
>.|TRBJ1-2|TRBV3-1/TRBV3-2|once
TGTGCCAGCAGCCAAGAGCGTCGGGGCGGCTATGGCTACACCTTC
CASSQERRGGYGYTF
>.|TRBJ1-1|TRBV6-5|once
TGTGCCAGCAGTTACGGGGGGGTAGACACTGAAGCTTTCTTT
CASSYGGVDTEAFF
>TRBD2|TRBJ2-5|TRBV10-2|.
TGCGCCAGCAGTTCCAACCTAGCGGGGGGACAAGAGACCCAGTACTTC
CASSSNLAGGQETQYF
>TRBD2|TRBJ2-7|TRBV3-1/TRBV3-2|once
TGTGCCAGCAGCCAAGTTGCTAGCGGGACCTACGAGCAGTACTTC
CASSQVASGTYEQYF
>.|TRBJ1-3|TRBV6-5|.
TGTGCCAGCAGTTACTCGGGACCCCCTGGAAACACCATATATTTT
CASSYSGPPGNTIYF
>.|TRBJ1-3|TRBV4-1|.
TGCGCCAGCAGCCACGCCTTACGGGACTCTGGAAACACCATATATTTT
CASSHALRDSGNTIYF
>.|TRBJ1-5|TRBV6-6|.
TGTGCCAGCCGTCCCGGGTCCTCAAATCAGCCCCAGCATTTT
CASRPGSSNQPQHF
>TRBD1|TRBJ1-2|TRBV12-3/TRBV12-4|.
TGTGCCAGCAGTTTGGACAGGGCTGGTGGCTACACCTTC
CASSLDRAGGYTF
>.|TRBJ1-1|TRBV5-5|.
TGTGCCAGCAGCTTGGGACGGACAAACACTGAAGCTTTCTTT
CASSLGRTNTEAFF
>.|TRBJ1-2|TRBV11-2|.
TGTGCCAGCACCCCGGACGGATTCTATGGCTACACCTTC
CASTPDGFYGYTF
>.|TRBJ2-1|TRBV9|once
TGTGCCAGCAGCGTAGCTTTGGGTTCCTACAATGAGCAGTTCTTC
CASSVALGSYNEQFF
>.|TRBJ1-1|TRBV4-2|.
TGTGCCAGCAGCCAAGATATGGGAACGGAAGCTTTCTTT
CASSQDMGTEAFF
>TRBD1|TRBJ1-1|TRBV3-1/TRBV3-2|few
TGTGCCAGCAGCCACAAGAGACAGGGATATTATCACACTGAAGCTTTCTTT
CASSHKRQGYYHTEAFF
>.|TRBJ1-6|TRBV29-1|.
TGCAGCGCTGGGGAGGGGAGATCTAATTCACCCCTCCACTTT
CSAGEGRSNSPLHF
>.|TRBJ2-2|TRBV5-1|.
TGCGCCAGCAGCTCTACAGGGTACACCGGGGAGCTGTTTTTT
CASSSTGYTGELFF
>TRBD1|TRBJ2-1|TRBV7-2|.
TGTGCCAGCAGCCCGCGAGCCGGGACAGGTTACAATGAGCAGTTCTTC
CASSPRAGTGYNEQFF
>.|TRBJ2-2|TRBV3-1/TRBV3-2|once
TGTGCCAGCAGCCAATCTTGGGGGAACGCGAACACCGGGGAGCTGTTTTTT
CASSQSWGNANTGELFF
>.|TRBJ2-1|TRBV5-4|.
TGTGCCAGCAGCTGGGGGGCCGGGACTTTGTCCTACAATGAGCAGTTCTTC
CASSWGAGTLSYNEQFF
>.|TRBJ2-2|TRBV4-3|.
TGCGCCAGCAGCCAAGAATCAGGACGGTGGACCGGGGAGCTGTTTTTT
CASSQESGRWTGELFF
>.|TRBJ1-6|TRBV7-2|.
TGTGCCAGCAGCCTTCGAGCGGGCGATAATTCACCCCTCCACTTT
CASSLRAGDNSPLHF
>TRBD2|TRBJ2-1|TRBV25-1|.
TGTGCCAGCAGTCCAGAGGGGCTAGCGGGGTCAAATGAGCAGTTCTTC
CASSPEGLAGSNEQFF
>TRBD1|TRBJ2-7|TRBV7-7|.
TGTGCTAGCAGCTTAGGACAGGGCGGCGAGCAGTACTTC
CASSLGQGGEQYF
>.|TRBJ2-5|TRBV15|.
TGTGCCACCAGCAGAGATATGACCAACCAAGAGACCCAGTACTTC
CATSRDMTNQETQYF
>TRBD1|TRBJ1-1|TRBV6-5|.
TGTGCCAGCAGTTACCTCGCAGGGGGCGACACTGAAGCTTTCTTT
CASSYLAGGDTEAFF
>.|TRBJ1-6|TRBV30|.
TGTGCCTCCAGGGTTTCGAGCTCCTATAATTCACCCCTCCACTTT
CASRVSSSYNSPLHF
>TRBD1|TRBJ2-1|TRBV5-1|.
TGCGCCAGCAGCTTGGAAGTTTTGGCAGGGGGCTATGAGCAGTTCTTC
CASSLEVLAGGYEQFF
>.|TRBJ1-5|TRBV3-1/TRBV3-2|.
TGTGCCAGCAGCCAGGGTAGCAATCAGCCCCAGCATTTT
CASSQGSNQPQHF
>.|TRBJ1-5|TRBV7-8|.
TGTGCCAGCAGCCGACTAGGGGGACAGCCCCAGCATTTT
CASSRLGGQPQHF
>.|TRBJ2-3|TRBV4-1|.
TGCGCCAGCAGACCTCAAAACACAGATACGCAGTATTTT
CASRPQNTDTQYF
>.|TRBJ1-2|TRBV11-1|.
TGTGCCAGCAGCTCGATGCCGCAGGGTGGCTACACCTTC
CASSSMPQGGYTF
>.|TRBJ2-7|TRBV10-3|.
TGTGCCATCAGTGAGTCCCACGGAAGCTCCTACGAGCAGTACTTC
CAISESHGSSYEQYF
>.|TRBJ2-4|TRBV27|.
TGTGCCAGCAGTCCACCCAACAAAAACATTCAGTACTTC
CASSPPNKNIQYF
>TRBD1|TRBJ1-6|TRBV7-9|.
TGTGCCAGCAGCTTACAGGGGGACAGGGGGATTTTCAATTCACCCCTCCACTTT
CASSLQGDRGIFNSPLHF